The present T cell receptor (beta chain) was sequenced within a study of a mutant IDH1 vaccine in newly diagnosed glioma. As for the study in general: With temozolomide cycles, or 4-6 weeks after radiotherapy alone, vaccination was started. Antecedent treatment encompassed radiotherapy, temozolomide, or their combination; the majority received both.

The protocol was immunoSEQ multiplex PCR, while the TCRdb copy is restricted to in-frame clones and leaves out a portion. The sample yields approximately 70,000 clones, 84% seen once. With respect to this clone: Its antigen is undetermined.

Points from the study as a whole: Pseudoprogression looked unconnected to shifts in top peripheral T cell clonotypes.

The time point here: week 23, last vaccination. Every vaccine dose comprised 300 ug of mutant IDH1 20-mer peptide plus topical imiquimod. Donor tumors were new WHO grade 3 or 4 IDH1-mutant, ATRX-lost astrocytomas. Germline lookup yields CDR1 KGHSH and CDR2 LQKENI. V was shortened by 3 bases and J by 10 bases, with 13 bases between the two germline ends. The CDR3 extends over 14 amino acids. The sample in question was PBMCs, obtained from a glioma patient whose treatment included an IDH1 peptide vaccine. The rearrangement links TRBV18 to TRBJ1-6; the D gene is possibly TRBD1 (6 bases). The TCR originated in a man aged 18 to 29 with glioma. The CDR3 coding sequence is TGTGCCAGCTCACCCACAGGGTCTCACTCACCCCTCCACTTT. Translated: CASSPTGSHSPLHF. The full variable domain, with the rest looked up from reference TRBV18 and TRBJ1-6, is NAGVMQNPRHLVRRRGQEARLRCSPMKGHSHVYWYRQLPEEGLKFMVYLQKENIIDESGMPKERFSAEFPKEGPSILRIQQVVRGDSAAYFCASSPTGSHSPLHFGNGTRLTVT.